A single T cell receptor (beta chain) is shown here with its context. Its antigen is still unknown. Tuberculin skin test and IGRA determined adolescents' latent tuberculosis status at entry. The sample is drawn from a study of T cells in tuberculosis. Clones were sequenced by immunoSEQ multiplex PCR, and TCRdb holds only the in-frame ones, with some missing. The profile shows fewer than 40,000 clones, roughly 96% of them singletons. The study's findings and limits: Shorter CDR3-alpha in active tuberculosis partly drove smaller distances. Active tuberculosis alpha repertoires lay closer to GMM-specific TCRs than controls'.

The V and J ends lost 4 bases and 5 bases, in that order; junction bases with no gene match: 8. Looked up from germline, CDR1 is PRHDT and CDR2 is FYEKMQ (reference sequence). The CDR3 spans 17 residues. V gene TRBV13 combines with J gene TRBJ2-2; the match to TRBD2 covers 12 bases. Material for sequencing was PBMCs. This receptor was identified in a donor between 5 and 29 years old with latent tuberculosis or without tuberculosis infection. CDR3 sequence: CASSSRLAGVGTGELFF. As DNA, the CDR3 is TGTGCCAGCAGCTCCAGACTAGCGGGAGTGGGGACCGGGGAGCTGTTTTTT.